This TCR beta chain was sequenced in a study of blood T cell repertoires in COVID-19. Authors' data handling: Estimates of nucleated cell counts were drawn from the amplification of reference gene primers. TCRdb's copy holds only in-frame clones and misses some; the assay was immunoSEQ multiplex PCR. The DNA was the basis for D and trimming; V, J and clone size are from that table. The profile shows 100,000 to 150,000 clones, roughly 83% of them singletons. This sequence originates from a man aged 60-69 years with acute or convalescent COVID-19. The sequencing input was peripheral blood.

CDR3 residues: CASSTGQGALYGYTF. CDR3 sequence (DNA): TGTGCCAGCAGTACGGGACAGGGGGCCCTCTATGGCTACACCTTC. J is TRBJ1-2 and V is TRBV6-1; 12 nucleotides align to TRBD1. CDR1 is MNHNS, CDR2 SASEGT, per germline. J was trimmed by 4 bases and V by 5 bases; bases with no gene match: 5. There are 15 residues in the CDR3.